This TCR beta chain was recovered during a study of CD4+ T cells in melanoma (dated by TCRdb to 2022 to 2024). For the wider study: Neoantigen-specific CD4+ T cells in human melanoma were what the study investigated.

Comment on this clone: This clone's antigen is unknown. The input lacks base qualities; no much larger clone sits a single base away.

Patients with melanoma were used as donors. The CDR1 and CDR2 encoded by the germline V gene are MNHEY and SVGAGI. V is trimmed back by 2 bases and J by 10 bases, and the junction contains 11 bases that no gene match accounts for. The CDR3 covers 16 residues, taking in both the cysteine and the phenylalanine. CDR3 DNA only is kept here, 48 bases in frame from base 1. Here is what the overall study found, with its caveats: Neoantigen-specific CD4+ T cells in melanoma were reported to have a range of differentiation states. The report described a correlation between neoantigen-specific CD4+ T cells and the function of CD8+ T cells, macrophages and B cells.

The library was made by the immunoSEQ multiplex PCR assay. TCRdb's version of the immuneACCESS table is confined to in-frame rearrangements and falls short of the full clone set. An unresolved V gene accounts for under half of the shortfall where checked; the remainder is of unknown origin. Recorded for this sample are 110,000 to 150,000 clones; 80% to 95% of them occurred a single time. The top ten hold 1.5% to 1.7% of the sample. This TCR derives from a human donor with melanoma. Recombination linked TRBV6-5 to TRBJ2-1; the junction holds 10 bases that match TRBD2. CDR3 sequence: CASSYTKAGGPGEQFF. Here is the DNA: TGTGCCAGCAGTTACACGAAAGCGGGGGGGCCTGGCGAGCAGTTCTTC.